This T cell receptor (beta chain) was identified during a study of blood T cell repertoires in COVID-19. Study details: From the United States, Italy and Spain came samples of acute and convalescent COVID-19.

Authors' data handling: Reference gene primer amplification yielded estimated nucleated cell counts. TCRdb's copy holds only in-frame clones and misses some; the assay was immunoSEQ multiplex PCR. V, J and clone size are taken as reported in that table, and D and trimming were inferred from the DNA itself. This sample yields 200,000 to 250,000 clones, of which roughly 90% are seen a single time; about 6% belongs to the top ten. Germline lookup yields CDR1 LNHDA and CDR2 SQIVND (reference sequence). Trimming at V came to 4 bases and at J to 3 bases, leaving 6 bases not matched to a gene. The CDR3 has 15 amino acids. This clone was recorded once.

The V and J genes are TRBV19 and TRBJ2-7, with 10 bases fitting TRBD1. This clonotype was sampled from a man aged 55 to 70 who had recovered from COVID-19. Sequencing was done on a sample of peripheral blood. This CDR3 is CASSNRDRGIYEQYF. The DNA of the CDR3 is TGTGCCAGTAGTAACCGGGACAGGGGCATCTACGAGCAGTACTTC.